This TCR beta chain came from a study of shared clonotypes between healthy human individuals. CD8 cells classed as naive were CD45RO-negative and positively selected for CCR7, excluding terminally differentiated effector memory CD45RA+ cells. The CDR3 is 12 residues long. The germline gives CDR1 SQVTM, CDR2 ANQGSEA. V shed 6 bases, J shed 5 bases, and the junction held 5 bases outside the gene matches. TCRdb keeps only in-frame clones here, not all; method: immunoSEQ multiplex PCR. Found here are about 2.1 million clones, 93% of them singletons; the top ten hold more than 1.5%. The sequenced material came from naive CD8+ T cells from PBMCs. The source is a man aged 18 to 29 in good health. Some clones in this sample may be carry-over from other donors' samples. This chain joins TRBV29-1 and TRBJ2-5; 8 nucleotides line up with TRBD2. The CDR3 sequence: CSVREVFETQYF. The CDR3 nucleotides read TGCAGCGTGCGGGAGGTCTTTGAGACCCAGTACTTC.